This passage covers 26 T cell receptor beta chains from one sample sequenced in a study of T cells in Graves' hyperthyroidism and ophthalmopathy. Amplification targeted TCR beta CDR3 regions from RNA transcripts. An initial round of RT-PCR targeting the TCR CDR3 relied on the HTBI primer set. TCRdb processed the multiplex PCR reads anew with MiXCR; each CDR3 protein has one entry. In the table there are approximately 360,000 distinct CDR3 sequences, 25% of which are singletons. Sequencing was performed on blood. These receptors came from a man over 45 with Graves' hyperthyroidism.

This clonotype was detected a few times. The chain employs TRBV7-3 and TRBJ2-3; TRBD1 aligns across 11 bases. This CDR3 has 16 residues. V gave up 1 base and J gave up 6 bases; unmatched junction bases: 6. CDR1 is SGHTA, CDR2 FQGTGA, per germline. CDR3 in DNA: TGTGCCAGCAGCTTAAGGTGGACAGGGGGCGTGGATACGCAGTATTTT. This encodes CASSLRWTGGVDTQYF. The full variable domain, its missing parts supplied by reference TRBV7-3 and TRBJ2-3, is GAGVSQTPSNKVTEKGKYVELRCDPISGHTALYWYRQSLGQGPEFLIYFQGTGAADDSGLPNDRFFAVRPEGSVSTLKIQRTERGDSAVYLCASSLRWTGGVDTQYFGPGTRLTVL.

The J gene is TRBJ2-3, the V gene TRBV20-1; TRBD2 matches at 9 bases. CDR1 and CDR2 from the germline V gene are DFQATT and SNEGSKA (reference sequence). The trim removed 1 base at V and 4 bases at J, leaving 3 bases unmatched. CDR3 length: 14 amino acids. The CDR3 DNA reads TGCAGTGCTAGAGGCGGGGGGGCGTCAGATACGCAGTATTTT. Its translation: CSARGGGASDTQYF.

V usage is TRBV7-2 and J usage is TRBJ2-3; D remains unclear. The V end was cut by 2 bases, the J end by 2 bases, with 11 bases between. The CDR3 has 15 residues. The germline V gene encodes CDR1 SGHTA and CDR2 FQGNSA. The CDR3 DNA reads TGTGCCAGCAGCTTATGGCAGACCATCACAGATACGCAGTATTTT. Encoded protein: CASSLWQTITDTQYF.

This rearrangement joins TRBV25-1 to TRBJ1-1; the D is unclear. V was shortened by 3 bases and J by 11 bases, with 13 bases between the two germline ends. CDR3 size: 12 residues. Looked up from germline, CDR1 is MGHDK and CDR2 is SYGVNS. CDR3 amino acids: CASSEAGQSAFF. Written as DNA, the CDR3 is TGTGCCAGCAGTGAGGCAGGCCAATCGGCTTTCTTT.

The chain links TRBV2 to TRBJ2-1; 8 positions agree with TRBD1. The CDR3 has 13 amino acids. Germline loops: CDR1 SNHLY, CDR2 FYNNEI. V shed 9 bases, J shed 9 bases, and the junction held 10 bases outside the gene matches. The CDR3 nucleotides read TGTGCCAGTCTAACCGGACAGGGCCGTGAGCAGTTCTTC. It encodes CASLTGQGREQFF.

This chain connects TRBV5-5 to TRBJ1-1, with D perhaps TRBD1 (5 bases). The V gene lost 3 bases and the J gene lost 5 bases, with 11 bases spanning the gap. CDR1 SGHKS and CDR2 YYEKEE come from the germline V gene (reference sequence). The CDR3 extends over 13 amino acids. CDR3 sequence reads: CASSWDGSTEAFF. DNA of the CDR3: TGTGCCAGCAGCTGGGACGGAAGTACTGAAGCTTTCTTT.

This clonotype was seen a handful of times. CDR3 sequence reads: CASSYVRGQGDTGELFF. In DNA form, the CDR3 reads TGTGCCAGCAGTTACGTTCGGGGACAGGGGGACACCGGGGAGCTGTTTTTT. This chain links TRBV6-2 or TRBV6-3 with TRBJ2-2, with 11 bases matching TRBD1. The CDR3 is made up of 17 amino acids. Germline trimming cut 2 bases from V and 3 bases from J; bases unmatched to any gene: 5. Germline V CDR1 and CDR2: MNHEY, SVGEGT.

This clonotype has at least ten counts. CDR3 sequence (DNA): TGTGCCAGCAGCTTAGGTGCGGGCATCTCCTACGAGCAGTACTTC. This translates into CASSLGAGISYEQYF. V gene TRBV11-2 combines with J gene TRBJ2-7; D might be TRBD2 (5 bases). The length of the CDR3 is 15 residues. V shed 1 base and J shed 0 bases, with 10 bases lying between them. Germline CDR1 SGHAT, CDR2 FQNNGV.

The V gene is TRBV25-1, the J gene TRBJ2-7; D remains ambiguous. There are 14 residues in the CDR3. V was pared by 0 bases and J by 2 bases, with 8 bases between. CDR1 and CDR2 from the germline V gene are MGHDK and SYGVNS. This chain's CDR3 is CASSEYEQPYEQYF. CDR3 bases: TGTGCCAGCAGTGAATACGAACAGCCCTACGAGCAGTACTTC.

On this clonotype itself: Being one base from a much bigger clone, this may be a read error. This likely comes from a read error, as the CDR3 has no conserved phenylalanine or tryptophan at its end. The gene calls are TRBV11-2 and TRBJ2-7; TRBD1 matches at 8 bases. The CDR3 extends over 15 amino acids. Germline V gene lookup returns CDR1 SGHAT and CDR2 FQNNGV. Losses at the gene ends were 3 bases for V and 3 bases for J; bases not matched to a gene: 7. Here the CDR3 reads CASSLGTGGGYEQYL. CDR3 DNA: TGTGCCAGCAGCTTGGGGACAGGTGGAGGCTACGAGCAGTACCTC.

This clonotype was seen only a few times. The genes are TRBV18 and TRBJ2-7; D ambiguous. With 0 bases removed from V and 5 bases from J, the gap between germline ends came to 5 bases. This CDR3 has 12 amino acids. Per germline, CDR1 KGHSH and CDR2 LQKENI. Written as DNA, the CDR3 is TGTGCCAGCTCACCACCGGGAAACGAGCAGTACTTC. Translating it yields CASSPPGNEQYF. Based on the CDR3 plus reference TRBV18 and TRBJ2-7, the full variable domain is NAGVMQNPRHLVRRRGQEARLRCSPMKGHSHVYWYRQLPEEGLKFMVYLQKENIIDESGMPKERFSAEFPKEGPSILRIQQVVRGDSAAYFCASSPPGNEQYFGPGTRLTVT.

J is TRBJ2-1 and V is TRBV9, with TRBD1 matching over 8 bases. The length of the CDR3 is 13 residues. In germline, CDR1 is SGDLS, CDR2 YYNGEE. V shed 3 bases, J shed 12 bases, and the junction held 8 bases outside the gene matches. The CDR3 DNA reads TGTGCCAGCAGCGCAGGACAGGGTACGGGGCAGTTCTTC. Protein: CASSAGQGTGQFF.

The sample holds many counts of this clonotype. The rearrangement joins TRBV28 to TRBJ2-7; maybe TRBD1 (6 bases). The V end was cut by 3 bases, the J end by 2 bases, with 14 bases between. The CDR3 sequence is 15 residues long. The V gene's germline CDR1 is MDHEN and CDR2 SYDVKM. The CDR3 DNA is TGTGCCAGCAGTTTTTCTCAGGGGTTCACCTACGAGCAGTACTTC. Amino acid sequence: CASSFSQGFTYEQYF.

This clonotype was observed at least ten times. The chain carries TRBV7-2 and TRBJ2-7, with 15 nucleotides matching TRBD2. Germline V gene data show CDR1 as SGHTA and CDR2 as FQGNSA. There are 17 residues in the CDR3. Unmatched junction bases numbered 3, after V lost 1 base and J lost 2 bases. In DNA form, the CDR3 reads TGTGCCAGCAGCTTAGGACGGACTAGCGGGAGGGCCTACGAGCAGTACTTC. Its translation is CASSLGRTSGRAYEQYF. Full variable domain (rest looked up from reference TRBV7-2 and TRBJ2-7): GAGVSQSPSNKVTEKGKDVELRCDPISGHTALYWYRQSLGQGLEFLIYFQGNSAPDKSGLPSDRFSAERTGGSVSTLTIQRTQQEDSAVYLCASSLGRTSGRAYEQYFGPGTRLTVT.

This chain links TRBV7-9 with TRBJ2-3, with 11 bases identical to TRBD2. Unmatched junction bases numbered 8, after V lost 3 bases and J lost 6 bases. The CDR3 loop spans 16 amino acids. Germline V gene data show CDR1 as SEHNR and CDR2 as FQNEAQ (reference sequence). The DNA for the CDR3 is TGTGCCAGCAGCTTTAGCGGGAGGGCCGGGGCCGATACGCAGTATTTT. As protein: CASSFSGRAGADTQYF.

This clonotype was seen a handful of times. The chain joins TRBV20-1 to TRBJ2-7; D is perhaps TRBD2 (5 bases). Trimming left V 6 bases short and J 3 bases short, with 12 bases between. The CDR3 spans 12 residues. Germline values: CDR1 DFQATT, CDR2 SNEGSKA (reference sequence). CDR3 bases: TGCAGTGCATCACTAGGAGACTACGAGCAGTACTTC. This codes for CSASLGDYEQYF.

This clonotype was seen many times. The chain employs TRBV12-3 or TRBV12-4 and TRBJ2-3; D remains unclear. V lost 4 bases and J 2 bases, leaving 10 bases between the germline ends. This CDR3 has 14 amino acids. The chain's CDR3 is CASSSRLDTDTQYF. The CDR3 DNA sequence: TGTGCCAGCAGTTCTCGGCTGGACACAGATACGCAGTATTTT.

V usage is TRBV29-1 and J usage is TRBJ2-1, with 10 bases aligning to TRBD2. The length of the CDR3 is 14 residues. V shed 5 bases, J shed 5 bases, and the junction held 6 bases outside the gene matches. The germline V gene has CDR1 SQVTM and CDR2 ANQGSEA. CDR3 bases: TGCAGCGTTACCCTAGCGGGAGTGGACAATGAGCAGTTCTTC. Its translation: CSVTLAGVDNEQFF.

About this clonotype: Since a much larger clone is just one base distant, this may be a read error. The rearrangement links TRBV3-1 to TRBJ2-2; possible D gene TRBD2, 5 bases. Germline-derived CDR1 and CDR2 are LGHDT and YNNKEL (reference sequence). CDR3 length: 11 residues. CDR3 sequence (DNA): TGTGCCAGTGCAGACACCGGGGAGCCGTTTTTT. Protein product: CASADTGEPFF.

This clonotype was recorded at least ten times. V and J are TRBV6-1 and TRBJ2-7; 9 nucleotides agree with TRBD1. CDR3 length equals 15 residues. Losses at the gene ends were 4 bases for V and 3 bases for J; bases not matched to a gene: 7. Germline V gene sequence: CDR1 MNHNS, CDR2 SASEGT. The DNA for the CDR3 is TGTGCCAGCAGTGCCCTACAGGGGGCCGGCTACGAGCAGTACTTC. Amino acid sequence: CASSALQGAGYEQYF.

The V and J genes are TRBV20-1 and TRBJ2-1; 13 positions agree with TRBD2. CDR1 is DFQATT and CDR2 is SNEGSKA in the germline V gene (reference sequence). Losses at the gene ends were 0 bases for V and 13 bases for J; bases not matched to a gene: 6. The CDR3 sequence is 14 residues long. In nucleotides, the CDR3 is TGCAGTGCTAGAGATAGGACTAGCGGGAGAAAACAGTTCTTC. Translation: CSARDRTSGRKQFF.

This clonotype was seen only a few times. The V and J genes are TRBV2 and TRBJ1-4; D not resolved. Trimming shortened V by 4 bases and J by 0 bases, and 18 bases separated the two germline ends. Germline V gene lookup returns CDR1 SNHLY and CDR2 FYNNEI. The CDR3 has 18 amino acids. CDR3 nucleotide sequence: TGTGCCAGCAGTGGAGGTGTCGGACGGACTGCAACTAATGAAAAACTGTTTTTT. It codes for CASSGGVGRTATNEKLFF.

The table lists this clonotype with many counts. V and J are TRBV3-1 and TRBJ2-5; D gene uncertain. The CDR3 extends over 14 amino acids. Between the trimmed V and J ends, which lost 0 bases and 2 bases, there was a span of 7 bases. Germline V gene lookup returns CDR1 LGHDT and CDR2 YNNKEL (reference sequence). The DNA for the CDR3 is TGTGCCAGCAGCCAAGAATACAGACAAGAGACCCAGTACTTC. Amino acids: CASSQEYRQETQYF.

The chain links TRBV30 to TRBJ2-1; 14 nucleotides match TRBD2. CDR1 is GTSNPN, CDR2 SVGIG, per germline (reference sequence). V shed 0 bases, J shed 7 bases, and the junction held 5 bases outside the gene matches. The CDR3 covers 16 residues. This CDR3 is CAWSVRRTSGRNEQFF. The CDR3 coding sequence is TGTGCCTGGAGTGTAAGGAGGACTAGCGGGAGGAATGAGCAGTTCTTC.

In regard to this clonotype: This clone may be a read error of a much larger clone one base away. This sequence joins TRBV2 and TRBJ2-7; TRBD2 is a possible D gene (5 bases). This CDR3 contains 14 residues. With 6 bases removed from V and 6 bases from J, the gap between germline ends came to 18 bases. The germline V gene has CDR1 SNHLY and CDR2 FYNNEI. CDR3 in DNA: TGTGCCAGCAGGCCGACTGGCGGGTTTGGCGAGCAGTACTTC. It codes for CASRPTGGFGEQYF. Full variable domain (missing parts from reference TRBV2 and TRBJ2-7): EPEVTQTPSHQVTQMGQEVILRCVPISNHLYFYWYRQILGQKVEFLVSFYNNEISEKSEIFDDQFSVERPDGSNFTLKIRSTKLEDSAMYFCASRPTGGFGEQYFGPGTRLTVT.

V usage is TRBV6-2 or TRBV6-3 and J usage is TRBJ1-1; D is uncertain. Trimming took 7 bases from V and 6 from J, leaving 9 bases between them. The CDR3 contains 11 residues. Germline lookup yields CDR1 MNHEY and CDR2 SVGEGT. CDR3 bases: TGTGCCAGCACAAACGCAGCTGAAGCTTTCTTT. Protein: CASTNAAEAFF.